The clone carrying this T cell receptor (beta chain) was recorded a few times. Per the germline V gene, CDR1 is MDHEN and CDR2 is SYDVKM. V dropped 5 bases and J dropped 4 bases, with 6 bases sitting between them. This CDR3 is built from 11 residues. TCRdb processed the reads anew with MiXCR; each CDR3 protein has one entry. The profile shows around 100,000 distinct CDR3 sequences, 15% to 20% of them singletons. The data are from a study of T cell repertoires in cytomegalovirus infection. This clonotype was sampled from a human donor in good health (CMV status not recorded). Some clones in this sample may be carry-over from other donors' samples. The chain recombines TRBV28 with TRBJ2-7; D gene unclear. The sequencing sample was made of PBMCs. The CDR3 coding sequence is TGTGCCAGCAGTCAACAATACGAGCAGTACTTC. It translates to CASSQQYEQYF. Filled out from reference TRBV28 and TRBJ2-7, the complete variable domain reads DVKVTQSSRYLVKRTGEKVFLECVQDMDHENMFWYRQDPGLGLRLIYFSYDVKMKEKGDIPEGYSVSREKKERFSLILESASTNQTSMYLCASSQQYEQYFGPGTRLTVT.